This TCR beta chain originates from a study of tumor-infiltrating lymphocytes in localized non-small cell lung cancer. Regarding this clone: Its target is unknown.

The assay was immunoSEQ multiplex PCR, and TCRdb's table has in-frame clones only and misses some. The sample contains some 15,000 clones, roughly three quarters of which appear only once. Study-level findings and limits: Tumor T-cell fraction from TCR sequencing was not associated with recurrence-free survival (p = 0.61). TCR sequencing covered a subset of patients with enough tissue.

Germline CDR1 reads MDHEN; CDR2 reads SYDVKM. With 3 bases clipped from V and 6 bases from J, the junction kept 9 bases outside the gene matches. CDR3 size: 15 residues. This rearrangement joins TRBV28 to TRBJ2-7, with 9 bases identical to TRBD2. Sequences were obtained from lung tumor tissue. This clonotype was sampled from a human donor with non-small cell lung cancer. The CDR3 coding sequence is TGTGCCAGCAGTTTTCCCTTGCGGGAGGGCCGCGAGCAGTACTTC. It is translated as CASSFPLREGREQYF. Supplemented by reference TRBV28 and TRBJ2-7, the full variable domain reads DVKVTQSSRYLVKRTGEKVFLECVQDMDHENMFWYRQDPGLGLRLIYFSYDVKMKEKGDIPEGYSVSREKKERFSLILESASTNQTSMYLCASSFPLREGREQYFGPGTRLTVT.